This record looks at one TCR beta chain sequence and its context. This sample stems from a study of blood T cell repertoires in COVID-19. Method: immunoSEQ multiplex PCR; TCRdb's copy keeps in-frame clones and lacks some. This sample carries 200,000 to 250,000 clones, nearly 90% of them seen once, and the ten largest clones take roughly 10%. The CDR3 has 17 amino acids. The J segment lost 0 bases and the V segment lost 2 bases, leaving 9 bases of the junction unmatched. Germline V gene data show CDR1 as SGHTS and CDR2 as YDEGEE. The receptor comes from a man aged 25 to 40 who had recovered from COVID-19. The sample was PBMCs or T cells enriched from blood (not recorded which). The rearrangement links TRBV5-8 to TRBJ1-1; 8 positions agree with TRBD1. CDR3 nucleotide sequence: TGTGCCAGCAGCTTTCTTGTCGCAGGGGGCGTGAACACTGAAGCTTTCTTT. It yields the protein CASSFLVAGGVNTEAFF.